This TCR beta chain was sequenced during a study of blood T cell repertoires in COVID-19. Background on the study: The origin of the acute and convalescent COVID-19 samples was the United States, Italy and Spain. The cDNA or gDNA used as material had been derived from T cells, B-cell-depleted T cells, or PBMCs.

V lost 5 bases to trimming and J lost 5 bases, with 10 bases between them. The length of the CDR3 is 13 residues. In the original workflow: How many nucleated cells were present was estimated from reference gene primer amplification. The method was immunoSEQ multiplex PCR; TCRdb's version includes in-frame clones alone and lacks a portion of them. That table gives V, J and clone size, and the DNA gave D and trimming. This sample has roughly 60,000 clones; 75% to 90% occur once, and the top ten carry about 15%. V and J are TRBV12-3 or TRBV12-4 and TRBJ1-5; D is undetermined. The sample taken for sequencing was peripheral blood. The sequence came from an elderly man with acute or convalescent COVID-19. CDR3: CASSPYLDQPQHF. CDR3 in DNA: TGTGCCAGCAGTCCCTACCTTGATCAGCCCCAGCATTTT.